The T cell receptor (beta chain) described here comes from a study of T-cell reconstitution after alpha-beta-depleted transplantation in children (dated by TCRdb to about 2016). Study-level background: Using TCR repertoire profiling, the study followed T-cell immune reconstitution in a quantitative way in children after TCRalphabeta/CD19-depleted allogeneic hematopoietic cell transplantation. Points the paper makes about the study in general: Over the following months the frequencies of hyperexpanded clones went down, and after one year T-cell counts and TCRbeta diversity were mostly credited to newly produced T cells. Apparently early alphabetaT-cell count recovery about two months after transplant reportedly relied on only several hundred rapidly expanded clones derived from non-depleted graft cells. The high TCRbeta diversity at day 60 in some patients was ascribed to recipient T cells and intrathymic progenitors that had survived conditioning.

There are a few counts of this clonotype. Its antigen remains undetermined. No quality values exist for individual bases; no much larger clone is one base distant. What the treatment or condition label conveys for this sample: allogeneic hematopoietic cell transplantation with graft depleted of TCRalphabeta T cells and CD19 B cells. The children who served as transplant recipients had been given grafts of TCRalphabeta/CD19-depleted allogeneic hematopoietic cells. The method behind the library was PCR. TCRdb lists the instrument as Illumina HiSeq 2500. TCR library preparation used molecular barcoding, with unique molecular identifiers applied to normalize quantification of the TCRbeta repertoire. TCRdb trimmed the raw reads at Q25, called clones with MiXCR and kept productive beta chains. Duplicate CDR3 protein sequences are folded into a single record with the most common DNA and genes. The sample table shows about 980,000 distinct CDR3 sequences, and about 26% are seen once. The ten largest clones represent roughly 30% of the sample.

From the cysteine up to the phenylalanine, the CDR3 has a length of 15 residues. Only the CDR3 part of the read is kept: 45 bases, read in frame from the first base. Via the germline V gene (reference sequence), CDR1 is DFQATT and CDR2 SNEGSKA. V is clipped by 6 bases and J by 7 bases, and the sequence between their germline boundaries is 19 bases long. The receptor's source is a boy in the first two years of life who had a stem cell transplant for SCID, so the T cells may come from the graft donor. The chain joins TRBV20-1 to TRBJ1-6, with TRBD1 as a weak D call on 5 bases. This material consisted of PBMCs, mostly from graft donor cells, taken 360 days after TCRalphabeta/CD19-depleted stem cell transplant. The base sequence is TGCAGTGCACGGCCTTCCACAGGCTACAATTCACCCCTCCACTTT. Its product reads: CSARPSTGYNSPLHF.